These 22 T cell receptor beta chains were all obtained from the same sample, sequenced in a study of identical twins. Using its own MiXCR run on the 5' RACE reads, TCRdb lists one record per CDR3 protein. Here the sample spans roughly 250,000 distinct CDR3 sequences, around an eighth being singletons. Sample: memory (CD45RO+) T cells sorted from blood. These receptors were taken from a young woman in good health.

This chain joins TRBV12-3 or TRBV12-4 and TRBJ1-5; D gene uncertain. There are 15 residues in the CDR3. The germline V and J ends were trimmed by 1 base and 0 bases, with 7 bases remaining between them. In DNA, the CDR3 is TGTGCCAGCAGTTTAGATGGTTATAGCAATCAGCCCCAGCATTTT. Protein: CASSLDGYSNQPQHF.

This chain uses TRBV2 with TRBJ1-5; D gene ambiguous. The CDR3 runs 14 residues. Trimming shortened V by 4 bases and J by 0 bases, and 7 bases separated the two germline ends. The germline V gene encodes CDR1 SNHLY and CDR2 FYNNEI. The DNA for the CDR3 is TGTGCCAGCAGTGCAGATACTAGCAATCAGCCCCAGCATTTT. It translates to CASSADTSNQPQHF.

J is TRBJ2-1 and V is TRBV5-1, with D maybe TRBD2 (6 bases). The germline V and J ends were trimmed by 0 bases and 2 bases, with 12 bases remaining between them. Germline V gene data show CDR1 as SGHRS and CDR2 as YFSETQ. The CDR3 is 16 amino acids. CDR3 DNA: TGCGCCAGCAGCTTGGCCGCGGGGCGAACCTACAATGAGCAGTTCTTC. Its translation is CASSLAAGRTYNEQFF.

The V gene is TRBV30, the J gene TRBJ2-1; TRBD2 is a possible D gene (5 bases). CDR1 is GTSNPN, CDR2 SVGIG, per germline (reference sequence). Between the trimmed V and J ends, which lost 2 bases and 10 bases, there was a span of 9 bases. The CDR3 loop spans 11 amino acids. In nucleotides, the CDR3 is TGTGCCTGGAGTTACACGGGGGAGCAGTTCTTC. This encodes CAWSYTGEQFF.

CDR3 region: CSAIPGAQAEQPQHF. The CDR3 region has the DNA TGCAGTGCCATACCGGGGGCCCAAGCGGAACAGCCCCAGCATTTT. The J gene is TRBJ1-5, the V gene TRBV20-1, with D possibly matching TRBD1 (6 bases). The germline V gene has CDR1 DFQATT and CDR2 SNEGSKA (reference sequence). The CDR3 length is 15 residues. The V end lost 6 bases, the J end lost 7 bases, and 22 bases lay between the germline ends.

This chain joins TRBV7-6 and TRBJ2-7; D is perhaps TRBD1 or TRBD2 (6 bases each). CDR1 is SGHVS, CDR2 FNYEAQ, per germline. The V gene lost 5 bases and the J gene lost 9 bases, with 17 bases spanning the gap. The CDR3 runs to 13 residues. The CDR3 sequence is CASSPMGGSGQYF. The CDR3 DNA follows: TGTGCCAGCAGCCCGATGGGGGGCAGCGGGCAGTACTTC. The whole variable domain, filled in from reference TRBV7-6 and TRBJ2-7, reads GAGVSQSPRYKVTKRGQDVALRCDPISGHVSLYWYRQALGQGPEFLTYFNYEAQQDKSGLPNDRFSAERPEGSISTLTIQRTEQRDSAMYRCASSPMGGSGQYFGPGTRLTVT.

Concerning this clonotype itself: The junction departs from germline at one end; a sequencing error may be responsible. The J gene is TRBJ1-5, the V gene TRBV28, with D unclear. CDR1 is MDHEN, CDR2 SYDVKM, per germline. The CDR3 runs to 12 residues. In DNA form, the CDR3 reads TGTGCCAGCAGTTTTGTCGGCCAAAGGAGGAATTTT. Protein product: CASSFVGQRRNF. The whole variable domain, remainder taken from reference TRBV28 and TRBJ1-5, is DVKVTQSSRYLVKRTGEKVFLECVQDMDHENMFWYRQDPGLGLRLIYFSYDVKMKEKGDIPEGYSVSREKKERFSLILESASTNQTSMYLCASSFVGQRRNFGDGTRLSIL.

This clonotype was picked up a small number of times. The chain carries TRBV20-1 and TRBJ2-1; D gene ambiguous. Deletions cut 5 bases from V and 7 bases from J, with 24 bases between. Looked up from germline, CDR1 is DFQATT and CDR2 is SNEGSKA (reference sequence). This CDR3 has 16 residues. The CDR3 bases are TGCAGTGCTCCATCCCTCCGGGTTACAATCGGGAATGAGCAGTTCTTC. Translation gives CSAPSLRVTIGNEQFF.

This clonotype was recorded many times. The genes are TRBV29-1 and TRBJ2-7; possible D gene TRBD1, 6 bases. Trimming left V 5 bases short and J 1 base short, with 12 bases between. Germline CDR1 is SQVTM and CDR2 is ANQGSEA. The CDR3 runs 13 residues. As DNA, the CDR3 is TGCAGCGTTCAACCGGGACATTCCTACGAGCAGTACTTC. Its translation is CSVQPGHSYEQYF.

CDR3 nucleotide sequence: TGTGCCAGCAGTTATATAGCGGGAGGAGAGACCCAGTACTTC. It codes for CASSYIAGGETQYF. The chain combines TRBV6-5 with TRBJ2-5, with 10 bases that match TRBD2. The CDR3 consists of 14 residues. J lost 4 bases, V lost 3 bases, and 2 bases had no gene match. CDR1 MNHEY and CDR2 SVGAGI come from the germline V gene.

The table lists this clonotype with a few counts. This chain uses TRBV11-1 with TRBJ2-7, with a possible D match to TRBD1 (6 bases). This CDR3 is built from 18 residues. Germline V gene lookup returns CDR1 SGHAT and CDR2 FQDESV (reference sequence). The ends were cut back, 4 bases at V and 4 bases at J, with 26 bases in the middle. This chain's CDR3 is CASSSPNIDRRQEYEQYF. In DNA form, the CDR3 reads TGTGCCAGCAGCTCCCCCAACATCGACAGGAGACAGGAGTACGAGCAGTACTTC.

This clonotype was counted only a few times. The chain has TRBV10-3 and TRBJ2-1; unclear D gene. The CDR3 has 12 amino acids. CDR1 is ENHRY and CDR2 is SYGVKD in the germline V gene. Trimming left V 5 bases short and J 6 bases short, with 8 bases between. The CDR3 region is CAISRQGNEQFF. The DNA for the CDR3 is TGTGCCATCAGTCGACAAGGCAATGAGCAGTTCTTC.

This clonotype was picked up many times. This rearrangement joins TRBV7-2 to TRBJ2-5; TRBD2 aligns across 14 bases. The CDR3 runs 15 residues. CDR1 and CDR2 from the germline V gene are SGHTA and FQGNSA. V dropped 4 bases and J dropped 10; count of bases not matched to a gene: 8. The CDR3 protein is CASSSGTSGSFNQYF. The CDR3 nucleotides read TGTGCCAGCAGCTCGGGGACTAGCGGGAGTTTTAACCAGTACTTC.

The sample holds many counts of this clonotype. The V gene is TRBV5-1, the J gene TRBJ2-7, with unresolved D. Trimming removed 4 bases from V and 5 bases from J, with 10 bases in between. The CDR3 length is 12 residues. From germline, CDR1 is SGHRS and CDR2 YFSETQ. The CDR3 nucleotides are TGCGCCAGCAGCCCTGACAACGACGAGCAGTACTTC. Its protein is CASSPDNDEQYF.

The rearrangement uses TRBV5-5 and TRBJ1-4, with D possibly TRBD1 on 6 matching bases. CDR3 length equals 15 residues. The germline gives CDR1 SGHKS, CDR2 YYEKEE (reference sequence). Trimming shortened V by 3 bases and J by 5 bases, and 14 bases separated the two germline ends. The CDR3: CASSSQGKGNEKLFF. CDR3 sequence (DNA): TGTGCCAGCAGCTCACAGGGTAAAGGGAATGAAAAACTGTTTTTT. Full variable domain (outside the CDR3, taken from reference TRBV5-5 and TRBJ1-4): DAGVTQSPTHLIKTRGQQVTLRCSPISGHKSVSWYQQVLGQGPQFIFQYYEKEERGRGNFPDRFSARQFPNYSSELNVNALLLGDSALYLCASSSQGKGNEKLFFGSGTQLSVL.

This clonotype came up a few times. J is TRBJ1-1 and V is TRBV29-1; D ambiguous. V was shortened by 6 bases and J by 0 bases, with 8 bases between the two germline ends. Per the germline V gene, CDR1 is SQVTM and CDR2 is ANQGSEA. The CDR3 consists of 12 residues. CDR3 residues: CSVEKLNTEAFF. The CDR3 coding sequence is TGCAGCGTCGAGAAGTTGAACACTGAAGCTTTCTTT.

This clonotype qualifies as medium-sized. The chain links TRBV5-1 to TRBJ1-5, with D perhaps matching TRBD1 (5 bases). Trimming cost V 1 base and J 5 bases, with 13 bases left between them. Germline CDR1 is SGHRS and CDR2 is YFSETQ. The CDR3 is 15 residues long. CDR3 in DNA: TGCGCCAGCAGCTTGTATGGGGGGGTGGATCAGCCCCAGCATTTT. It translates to CASSLYGGVDQPQHF.

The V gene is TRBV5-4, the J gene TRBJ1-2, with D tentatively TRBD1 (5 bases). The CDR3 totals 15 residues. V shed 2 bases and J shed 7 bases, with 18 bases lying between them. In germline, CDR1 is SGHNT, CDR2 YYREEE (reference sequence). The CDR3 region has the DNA TGTGCCAGCAGCTTCCCGGGTTTGGGGGGGAGTGGCTACACCTTC. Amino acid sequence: CASSFPGLGGSGYTF.

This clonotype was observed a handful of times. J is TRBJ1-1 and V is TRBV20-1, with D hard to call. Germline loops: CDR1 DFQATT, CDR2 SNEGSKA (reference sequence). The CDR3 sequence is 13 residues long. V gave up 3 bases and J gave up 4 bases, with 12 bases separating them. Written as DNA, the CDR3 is TGCAGTGCTAGCCGGGAAGTTGGCACTGAAGCTTTCTTT. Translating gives CSASREVGTEAFF.

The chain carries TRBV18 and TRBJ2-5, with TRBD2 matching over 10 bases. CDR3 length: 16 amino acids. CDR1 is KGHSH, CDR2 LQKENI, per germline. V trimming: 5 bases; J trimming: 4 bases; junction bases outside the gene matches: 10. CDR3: CASSTGTSAFRETQYF. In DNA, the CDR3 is TGTGCCAGCTCAACGGGGACTAGCGCTTTTCGAGAGACCCAGTACTTC.

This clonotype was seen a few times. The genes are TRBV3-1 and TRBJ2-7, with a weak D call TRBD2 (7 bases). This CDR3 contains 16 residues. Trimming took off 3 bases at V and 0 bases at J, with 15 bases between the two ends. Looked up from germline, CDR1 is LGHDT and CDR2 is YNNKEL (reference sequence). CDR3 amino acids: CASSQGGRGSSYEQYF. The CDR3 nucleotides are TGTGCCAGCAGCCAGGGGGGGCGGGGGAGCTCCTACGAGCAGTACTTC.

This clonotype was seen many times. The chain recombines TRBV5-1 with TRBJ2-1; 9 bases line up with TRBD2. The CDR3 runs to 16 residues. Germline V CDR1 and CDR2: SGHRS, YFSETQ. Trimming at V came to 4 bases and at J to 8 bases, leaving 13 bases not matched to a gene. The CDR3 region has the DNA TGCGCCAGCAGCCCCGGGGGTAGCGGGAGTCGCGATGAGCAGTTCTTC. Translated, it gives CASSPGGSGSRDEQFF.